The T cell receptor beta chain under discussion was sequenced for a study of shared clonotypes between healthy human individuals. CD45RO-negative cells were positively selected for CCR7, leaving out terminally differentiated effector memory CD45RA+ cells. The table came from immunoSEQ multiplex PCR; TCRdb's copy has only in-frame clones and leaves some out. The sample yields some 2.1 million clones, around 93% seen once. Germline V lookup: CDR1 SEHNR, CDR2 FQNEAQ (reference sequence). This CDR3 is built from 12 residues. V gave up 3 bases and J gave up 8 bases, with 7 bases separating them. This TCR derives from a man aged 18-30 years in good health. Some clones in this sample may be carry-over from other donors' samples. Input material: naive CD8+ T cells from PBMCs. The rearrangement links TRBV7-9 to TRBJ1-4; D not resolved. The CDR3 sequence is CASSFSSEKLFF. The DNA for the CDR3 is TGTGCCAGCAGCTTTAGTTCGGAAAAACTGTTTTTT.